The entry below describes one TCR beta chain. This entry belongs to a study of blood T cell repertoires in COVID-19. Study as a whole: Both acute and convalescent COVID-19 samples were obtained from the United States, Italy and Spain. PBMCs, B-cell-depleted T cells, or T cells provided the cDNA or gDNA that made up the material.

CDR1 is SNHLY and CDR2 is FYNNEI in the germline V gene. Germline trimming cut 11 bases from V and 1 base from J; bases unmatched to any gene: 7. The CDR3 sequence is 13 residues long. Original processing methods: Reference gene primer amplification gave nucleated cell count estimates. The table came from immunoSEQ multiplex PCR; TCRdb's copy has only in-frame clones and leaves some out. Clone size and V and J calls were adopted from that table, with D and trimming inferred from the DNA. The sample holds about 160,000 clones, more than 75% seen once. The sequencing sample was made of peripheral blood. The rearrangement uses TRBV2 and TRBJ2-7; 8 bases align to TRBD1. The receptor's source is a man aged 40-50 years with acute or convalescent COVID-19. Here the CDR3 reads CAGGQGGSYEQYF. In DNA, the CDR3 is TGTGCCGGCGGACAGGGAGGTTCCTACGAGCAGTACTTC.